The text below deals with one T cell receptor (beta chain). Its binding antigen is unknown. Per-base quality was not reported, and no clone a single base away is much larger than it. The sample's treatment or condition label is to be understood as: some 20 received Ad26.COV2.S at low or high dose, single or two shots; about 5 received placebo; per-sample allocation not given. Repertoires of vaccine and placebo recipients were sequenced from samples taken on day 63 after the first injection. Between 29 July and 7 August 2020, Cohort 1b enrolled around 25 adults aged 18-55 years at one site in Boston, USA. Ad26.COV2.S consisted of a replication-incompetent adenovirus type 26 vector by which a prefusion-stabilized SARS-CoV-2 spike protein from the original Wuhan strain was expressed. The immunoSEQ Assay was the method used to sequence TCRbeta CDR3 regions. After extraction, genomic DNA underwent amplification by bias-controlled multiplex PCR, followed by high-throughput sequencing. As for the original processing: To quantify the absolute abundance of every unique TCRbeta CDR3 region, sequences were collapsed and filtered. T cell fraction was estimated by normalizing TCRbeta template counts to usable DNA, which was measured by amplifying reference genes present in all nucleated cells. Repertoire TCRs were annotated as SARS-CoV-2-specific by exact matching of V gene, CDR3 amino acid sequence and J gene to a known reactive TCR set. The reference SARS-CoV-2 TCR set was derived from MIRA and filtered for enrichment in COVID-19-positive ImmuneCODE repertoires, a step that removed public or cross-reactive TCRs. Using the MIRA antigens, annotated TCRs were further analysed by specific ORF or by position within an ORF. Breadth was defined as the number of annotated unique rearrangements divided by the total number of unique productive rearrangements, and depth was defined as the summed frequency of the annotated unique rearrangements. Two-sided Wilcoxon rank-sum tests were applied when comparing TCR breadth between groups. Sourced from immuneACCESS, this table was stored by TCRdb with only in-frame sequences that have V and J called. A share of the clones is absent; for the studies checked, an unresolved V gene accounts for under half, and the remainder has no known explanation. V and J calls plus clone size are reproduced from that table; the DNA served to infer D and trimming. Present in this sample are 360,000 or so clones, 75% to 90% of which were seen just once. Of the sample, about 2% falls within the top ten clones.

These data belong to a study of Ad26.COV2.S vaccination and SARS-CoV-2 variants (dated by TCRdb to the early 2020s). Regarding the complete study: Vaccine-arm donors came from COV1001, a multicentre, randomized, double-blind, placebo-controlled phase I-IIa trial of Ad26.COV2.S in healthy adults. Dosing of Ad26.COV2.S was intramuscular, at either 5x10^10 or 1x10^11 viral particles, delivered as one shot or as two shots spaced 56 days apart. TCRbeta repertoire sequencing was used to assess the specificity and breadth of SARS-CoV-2-reactive T cell receptors after Ad26.COV2.S vaccination. The TCR-sequenced set comprised about 32 samples: approximately 19 Ad26.COV2.S vaccine recipients, 5 placebo recipients and 8 SARS-CoV-2 convalescent individuals. Trial participants were randomized into five groups of five: low-dose or high-dose Ad26.COV2.S given once or twice, or placebo on both occasions. Blinding of investigators to trial group allocation was maintained during experiments and outcome assessment. Study-level results and caveats: Ad26.COV2.S recipients had higher spike-specific TCR breadth than placebo recipients (P = 0.0014). Vaccine and placebo recipients had comparable non-spike TCR breadth, which fits with the vaccine containing only spike. After vaccination, substantial breadth of spike-specific CD8+ and CD4+ T cell responses was reported. The authors noted that the TCR breadth and depth analyses may have underestimated total T cell responses. The study was not powered for comparison of responses between vaccine doses or regimens.

Measured from the cysteine to the phenylalanine, the CDR3 is 15 residues long. Left in the record is the CDR3 DNA by itself, 45 bases read in frame from the first base. The V end loses 4 bases and the J end loses 2 bases, and a stretch of 14 bases separates them. According to the germline V gene (reference sequence), CDR1 reads LNHDA and CDR2 reads SQIVND. The source material was peripheral blood, sampled in a trial of Ad26.COV2.S vaccine versus placebo. The sequence was obtained from a person between 18 and 65 years old who received the Ad26.COV2.S COVID-19 vaccine or a placebo. The chain uses TRBV19 and TRBJ1-2, with the D segment identity uncertain. Here the CDR3 is given as CASSTLTFLNYGYTF. The DNA sequence is as follows: TGTGCCAGTAGTACCCTCACATTTCTCAACTATGGCTACACCTTC.